The following is a T cell receptor beta chain sequence with its context. No antigen is known for it. This sample is drawn from a study of T cells after yellow fever vaccination. Points from the study as a whole: There was a possibility that FACS-sorted repertoires contained abundant clonotypes contaminating from the bulk population.

Germline CDR1 ENHRY, CDR2 SYGVKD. V was clipped by 0 bases and J by 8 bases; unmatched bases: 8. The CDR3 is 16 amino acids. TCRdb re-derived calls from the 5' RACE reads in MiXCR, one entry per CDR3 protein. The sample has hundreds of thousands of distinct CDR3 sequences; approximately 3.8% are singletons. The receptor was isolated from a man younger than 30 who received the YFV17D yellow fever vaccine. The V call is TRBV10-3, the J call TRBJ1-4; the match to TRBD1 covers 8 bases. The source material was PBMCs, sampled on the day of the yellow fever booster vaccination. The CDR3 reads CAISESSVRQGEKLFF. The CDR3 DNA is TGTGCCATCAGTGAGTCGAGTGTCCGACAGGGGGAAAAACTGTTTTTT.